The 25 T cell receptor beta chains below were found in one sample sequenced in a study of blood T cell repertoires in COVID-19 (dated by TCRdb to 2020 to 2021). The protocol used for the library was the immunoSEQ multiplex PCR assay. This immuneACCESS table, as held by TCRdb, lists in-frame sequences with V and J called but not all clones. Of the missing ones, under half trace to an unresolved V gene in checked studies; the others have no known cause. The sample records approximately 90,000 clones, less than 90% of which are singletons. Roughly a sixth of the sample comes from the top ten. Sample: peripheral blood. The receptors shown here come from a woman at least 80 years old with acute or convalescent COVID-19.

CDR3 nucleotides: TGTGCCAGCAGTCGGACAGGGTCTACCAAAAACATTCAGTACTTC. It is translated as CASSRTGSTKNIQYF. The chain joins TRBV28 to TRBJ2-4; 8 positions agree with TRBD1. V lost 5 bases to trimming and J lost 2 bases; unmatched junction nucleotides: 5. There are 15 residues in the CDR3. Per the germline V gene, CDR1 is MDHEN and CDR2 is SYDVKM.

V and J are TRBV19 and TRBJ1-6; 8 nucleotides match TRBD1. The CDR3 sequence is 16 residues long. Germline CDR1 reads LNHDA; CDR2 reads SQIVND (reference sequence). V shed 5 bases, J shed 7 bases, and the junction held 10 bases outside the gene matches. The CDR3 DNA follows: TGTGCCAGTAGTTCCCCGGACAGGGCCCTGAATTCACCCCTCCACTTT. This gives the protein CASSSPDRALNSPLHF. Filled out from reference TRBV19 and TRBJ1-6, the complete variable domain reads DGGITQSPKYLFRKEGQNVTLSCEQNLNHDAMYWYRQDPGQGLRLIYYSQIVNDFQKGDIAEGYSVSREKKESFPLTVTSAQKNPTAFYLCASSSPDRALNSPLHFGNGTRLTVT.

In its sample, this clone was seen once. V gene TRBV10-3 combines with J gene TRBJ1-2; D unclear. The CDR3 loop spans 13 amino acids. CDR1 ENHRY and CDR2 SYGVKD come from the germline V gene. The germline V and J ends were trimmed by 4 bases and 7 bases, with 13 bases remaining between them. The CDR3: CAISAGRETGYTF. Here the CDR3 DNA reads TGTGCCATCAGTGCGGGTAGGGAGACTGGCTACACCTTC.

The V and J genes are TRBV18 and TRBJ2-7, with 7 bases that match TRBD1. The germline gives CDR1 KGHSH, CDR2 LQKENI. Trimming cost V 1 base and J 6 bases; bases outside gene matches: 18. The CDR3 is 18 residues long. Written as DNA, the CDR3 is TGTGCCAGCTCACCACTCGGACAGGAATCTTCACCGGGTCGCGAGCAGTACTTC. The encoded protein is CASSPLGQESSPGREQYF.

This chain connects TRBV4-1 to TRBJ2-7; 7 nucleotides agree with TRBD1. V gave up 4 bases and J gave up 2 bases; unmatched junction bases: 8. The germline V gene has CDR1 MGHRA and CDR2 YSYEKL. The CDR3 runs to 15 residues. CDR3 coding DNA: TGCGCCAGCAGCCCACCGGACAGGTGGCCCTACGAGCAGTACTTC. Translating gives CASSPPDRWPYEQYF.

V is TRBV4-1 and J is TRBJ2-5, with TRBD2 as a possible D gene (5 bases). Germline CDR1 and CDR2: MGHRA and YSYEKL. The CDR3 covers 11 residues. V was trimmed by 5 bases and J by 6 bases, leaving 7 bases between them. The CDR3 protein is CASSAGKTQYF. In DNA, the CDR3 is TGCGCCAGCAGCGCCGGGAAGACCCAGTACTTC.

V and J are TRBV7-2 and TRBJ2-5, with TRBD1 matching over 12 bases. Germline V CDR1 and CDR2: SGHTA, FQGNSA. The CDR3 length is 16 residues. V lost 1 base to trimming and J lost 4 bases; unmatched junction nucleotides: 4. CDR3 protein: CASSLGGQGAPETQYF. The CDR3 region has the DNA TGTGCCAGCAGCTTAGGGGGACAGGGGGCCCCAGAGACCCAGTACTTC.

The J gene is TRBJ2-5, the V gene TRBV19, with a possible D match to TRBD2 (5 bases). The V and J ends lost 6 bases and 5 bases respectively, with 10 bases between them. The CDR3 is 12 amino acids. The germline gives CDR1 LNHDA, CDR2 SQIVND (reference sequence). CDR3 nucleotides: TGTGCCAGTAGCGGGGTGGGCGAGACCCAGTACTTC. Its protein product is CASSGVGETQYF.

This sequence joins TRBV5-4 and TRBJ1-1; possibly TRBD1 for D (6 bases). CDR1 is SGHNT and CDR2 is YYREEE in the germline V gene (reference sequence). This CDR3 is 12 amino acids long. The germline V and J ends were trimmed by 2 bases and 4 bases, with 6 bases remaining between them. CDR3 in amino acids: CASSLQGTEAFF. In DNA form, the CDR3 reads TGTGCCAGCAGCTTACAGGGCACTGAAGCTTTCTTT.

The chain is built from TRBV11-3 and TRBJ1-5; TRBD1 might be the D (6 bases). This CDR3 region has 18 residues. CDR1 is SGHNT, CDR2 YENEEA, per germline. The V gene lost 5 bases and the J gene lost 0 bases, with 20 bases spanning the gap. The CDR3 is CASSPRRGARYSNQPQHF. As DNA, the CDR3 is TGTGCCAGCAGCCCCCGTCGGGGGGCACGTTATAGCAATCAGCCCCAGCATTTT. Filled out from reference TRBV11-3 and TRBJ1-5, the complete variable domain reads EAGVVQSPRYKIIEKKQPVAFWCNPISGHNTLYWYLQNLGQGPELLIRYENEEAVDDSQLPKDRFSAERLKGVDSTLKIQPAELGDSAVYLCASSPRRGARYSNQPQHFGDGTRLSIL.

V and J are TRBV19 and TRBJ1-2, with TRBD1 identical over 7 bases. The CDR3 covers 15 residues. Losses at the gene ends were 6 bases for V and 2 bases for J; bases not matched to a gene: 9. Germline V gives CDR1 LNHDA, CDR2 SQIVND (reference sequence). Here the CDR3 reads CASREPGTANYGYTF. For the CDR3, the DNA is TGTGCCAGTAGGGAACCCGGGACAGCCAACTATGGCTACACCTTC.

The chain employs TRBV7-9 and TRBJ1-6, with D possibly TRBD1 on 6 matching bases. CDR1 is SEHNR, CDR2 FQNEAQ, per germline (reference sequence). V was trimmed by 5 bases and J by 6 bases, leaving 14 bases between them. The CDR3 totals 15 residues. CDR3 DNA: TGTGCCAGCAGCCAAGGACAGAGCATTAATTCACCCCTCCACTTT. It yields the protein CASSQGQSINSPLHF.

This clone was found a few times. V is TRBV19 and J is TRBJ2-2; 12 nucleotides match TRBD2. The CDR3 totals 15 residues. The V and J ends lost 5 bases and 6 bases, in that order; junction bases with no gene match: 4. Looked up from germline, CDR1 is LNHDA and CDR2 is SQIVND (reference sequence). CDR3: CASSSTSGGPGELFF. The CDR3 region has the DNA TGTGCCAGTAGTTCGACTAGCGGGGGCCCCGGGGAGCTGTTTTTT.

CDR3 in DNA: TGTGCCAGCAGTTATAGTGGCTATGGCTACACCTTC. It encodes CASSYSGYGYTF. The rearrangement joins TRBV28 to TRBJ1-2; no firm D call. Germline V gene lookup returns CDR1 MDHEN and CDR2 SYDVKM. V lost 4 bases and J 4 bases, leaving 7 bases between the germline ends. The CDR3 has 12 residues.

The chain's CDR3 is CASSLSGDTQYF. In DNA form, the CDR3 reads TGCGCCAGCAGCTTATCGGGGGATACGCAGTATTTT. The J gene is TRBJ2-3, the V gene TRBV5-1; a weak D match, TRBD2 (5 bases). The CDR3 covers 12 residues. V shed 2 bases and J shed 6 bases, with 7 bases lying between them. Germline assignment: CDR1 SGHRS and CDR2 YFSETQ.

The chain is built from TRBV7-3 and TRBJ2-2, with D maybe TRBD2 (5 bases). Trimming stripped 4 bases from V and 5 bases from J, with 11 bases between. CDR3 size: 14 residues. Germline CDR1 reads SGHTA; CDR2 reads FQGTGA. CDR3 nucleotides: TGTGCCAGCAGCTCTAAAAGAGGGACCGGGGAGCTGTTTTTT. This codes for CASSSKRGTGELFF.

The gene calls are TRBV5-1 and TRBJ2-7; 8 positions agree with TRBD2. CDR1 SGHRS and CDR2 YFSETQ come from the germline V gene. Losses at the gene ends were 4 bases for V and 2 bases for J; bases not matched to a gene: 11. The CDR3 consists of 16 residues. CDR3 coding DNA: TGCGCCAGCAGCCCGGGCCTAGCGGGTGTTACCTACGAGCAGTACTTC. Translated, it gives CASSPGLAGVTYEQYF. The complete variable domain, with remaining parts taken from reference TRBV5-1 and TRBJ2-7, reads KAGVTQTPRYLIKTRGQQVTLSCSPISGHRSVSWYQQTPGQGLQFLFEYFSETQRNKGNFPGRFSGRQFSNSRSEMNVSTLELGDSALYLCASSPGLAGVTYEQYFGPGTRLTVT.

V usage is TRBV24-1 and J usage is TRBJ2-3, with TRBD1 matching over 9 bases. The V segment lost 12 bases and the J segment 5 bases; nucleotides outside the gene matches: 8. From germline, CDR1 is KGHDR and CDR2 SFDVKD. This CDR3 has 13 amino acids. The DNA of the CDR3 is TGTGCCTCCGCAACAGGGGGCGTAGATACGCAGTATTTT. Encoded protein: CASATGGVDTQYF.

The genes are TRBV5-1 and TRBJ2-5, with 8 bases fitting TRBD2. The germline gives CDR1 SGHRS, CDR2 YFSETQ. The CDR3 totals 16 residues. The trim removed 0 bases at V and 2 bases at J, leaving 6 bases unmatched. In DNA form, the CDR3 reads TGCGCCAGCAGCTTGGTGGGACTAGTGATACAAGAGACCCAGTACTTC. This sequence encodes CASSLVGLVIQETQYF.

This clone was seen once. The rearrangement joins TRBV5-1 to TRBJ2-2, with a possible D match to TRBD1 (6 bases). CDR3 length: 12 amino acids. Trimming took off 7 bases at V and 7 bases at J, with 11 bases between the two ends. From germline, CDR1 is SGHRS and CDR2 YFSETQ. The CDR3: CASSKGVGELFF. CDR3 coding DNA: TGCGCCAGCTCCAAGGGGGTCGGGGAGCTGTTTTTT.

The J gene is TRBJ2-1, the V gene TRBV5-1; no clear D gene. Germline V lookup: CDR1 SGHRS, CDR2 YFSETQ. CDR3 length equals 13 residues. V lost 4 bases, J lost 5 bases, and 10 bases lay in between. The DNA of the CDR3 is TGCGCCAGCAGCCCTCCTCGAGACAATGAGCAGTTCTTC. It specifies CASSPPRDNEQFF.

The chain joins TRBV11-3 to TRBJ2-5; D not resolved. The CDR3 sequence is 16 residues long. Trimming took 1 base from V and 4 from J, leaving 16 bases between them. The germline CDR1 and CDR2 sequences are SGHNT and YENEEA. Here the CDR3 reads CASSLGGKRYGETQYF. For the CDR3, the DNA is TGTGCCAGCAGCTTAGGTGGCAAGAGGTACGGAGAGACCCAGTACTTC.

This clone was counted once. The V and J genes are TRBV5-6 and TRBJ1-6; TRBD1 agrees at 10 bases. Looked up from germline, CDR1 is SGHDT and CDR2 is YYEEEE. V lost 3 bases and J lost 8; bases outside the gene matches: 8. This CDR3 has 16 amino acids. The CDR3 protein is CASSSGTGDHDSPLHF. In DNA, the CDR3 is TGTGCCAGCAGCTCCGGGACAGGGGACCATGATTCACCCCTCCACTTT.

The chain recombines TRBV5-5 with TRBJ1-1, with D possibly being TRBD1 (6 bases). The CDR3 is 15 amino acids. Germline V gives CDR1 SGHKS, CDR2 YYEKEE (reference sequence). The V end lost 2 bases, the J end lost 4 bases, and 15 bases lay between the germline ends. In DNA, the CDR3 is TGTGCCAGCAGCTTCGGGGGGGCTGGTTTCACTGAAGCTTTCTTT. This codes for CASSFGGAGFTEAFF. Full variable domain (missing parts from reference TRBV5-5 and TRBJ1-1): DAGVTQSPTHLIKTRGQQVTLRCSPISGHKSVSWYQQVLGQGPQFIFQYYEKEERGRGNFPDRFSARQFPNYSSELNVNALLLGDSALYLCASSFGGAGFTEAFFGQGTRLTVV.

This chain uses TRBV29-1 with TRBJ2-5; perhaps TRBD2 as D (6 bases). CDR3 length: 12 amino acids. CDR1 and CDR2 (germline): SQVTM, ANQGSEA. V lost 5 bases and J 5 bases, leaving 12 bases between the germline ends. The CDR3 sequence: CSVLTAGETQYF. In DNA, the CDR3 is TGCAGCGTTCTTACCGCGGGGGAGACCCAGTACTTC.